This TCR beta chain was identified during a study of graft-versus-host responses after intestinal transplantation. Clones were read by immunoSEQ multiplex PCR, and TCRdb kept only the in-frame ones, dropping some. Seen here are under 100,000 clones, 85% to 95% observed once, and the top ten hold around 1.1%. This CDR3 is built from 12 residues. The V end lost 3 bases, the J end lost 8 bases, and 8 bases lay between the germline ends. The germline V gene has CDR1 GTSNPN and CDR2 SVGIG (reference sequence). This clone was counted only a few times. Its antigen is unidentified. The specimen was unstimulated CD8+ T cells sorted from spleen or lymph node cells, collected before transplant. This TCR came from a human donor who was the organ donor for an intestinal transplant. The rearrangement joins TRBV30 to TRBJ1-6; D is unresolved. The CDR3 DNA is TGTGCCTGGAGAACGGGTTATTCACCCCTCCACTTT. Protein: CAWRTGYSPLHF.